The TCR beta chain described here comes from a study of blood T cell repertoires in COVID-19. In the study overall: Samples came from the United States, Italy and Spain, spanning acute and convalescent COVID-19.

V lost 7 bases to trimming and J lost 8 bases, with 20 bases between them. Germline lookup yields CDR1 SQVTM and CDR2 ANQGSEA. The CDR3 runs 13 residues. In the original analysis: Amplification with reference gene primers provided the estimates of nucleated cell counts. Method: immunoSEQ multiplex PCR; TCRdb's copy keeps in-frame clones and lacks some. V and J calls and clone size come straight from that table; D and trimming were deduced from the DNA. The table lists some 270,000 clones, about 83% of them singletons, with 5% to 7% in the top ten. This chain connects TRBV29-1 to TRBJ1-2; maybe TRBD1 (6 bases). Sample: peripheral blood. The receptor comes from a woman older than 75 with COVID-19, enrolled during active disease. The CDR3 DNA follows: TGCAGCGCGAACGGGGGGCGCTTAGACGGCTACACCTTC. Encoded protein: CSANGGRLDGYTF.